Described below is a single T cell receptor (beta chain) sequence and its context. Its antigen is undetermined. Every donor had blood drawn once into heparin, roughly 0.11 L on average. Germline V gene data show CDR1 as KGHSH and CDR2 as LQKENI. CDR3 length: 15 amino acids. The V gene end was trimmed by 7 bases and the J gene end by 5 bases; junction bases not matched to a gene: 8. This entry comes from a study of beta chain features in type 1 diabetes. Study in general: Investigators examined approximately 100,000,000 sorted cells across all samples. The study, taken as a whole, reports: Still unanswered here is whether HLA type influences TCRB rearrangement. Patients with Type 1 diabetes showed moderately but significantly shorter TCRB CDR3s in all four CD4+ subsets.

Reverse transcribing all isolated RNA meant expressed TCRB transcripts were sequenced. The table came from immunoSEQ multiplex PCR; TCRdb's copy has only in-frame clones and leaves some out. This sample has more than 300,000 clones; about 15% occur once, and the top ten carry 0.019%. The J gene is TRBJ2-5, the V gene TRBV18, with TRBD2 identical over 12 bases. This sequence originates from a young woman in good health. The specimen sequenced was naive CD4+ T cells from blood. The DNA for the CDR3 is TGTGCCAGCTATGCAGGACTAGCGGGAAAGGAGACCCAGTACTTC. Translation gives CASYAGLAGKETQYF.